This T cell receptor (beta chain) was documented in a study of regulatory T cells in long-lasting Graves disease. Points from the study as a whole: The persistent group shared 2,741 public clonotypes, more than the approximately 930 shared by new patients.

J gave up 0 bases and V 3 bases, and 8 bases lay outside the gene matches. The length of the CDR3 is 19 residues. From germline, CDR1 is SNHLY and CDR2 FYNNEI. As to time point: newly diagnosed GD, antithyroid drugs for less than 3 months. RNA isolated from PBMCs was used to make the TCR library. For TCR beta, libraries came from iRepertoire HTBI primers and Arm-PCR of CDR3 regions. A single record per CDR3 protein comes from TCRdb applying MiXCR to the multiplex PCR reads. In the table there are a few hundred thousand distinct CDR3 sequences, 15% to 20% of which are singletons. The table lists this clonotype with many counts. Its target is unknown. These data are also associated with another study on T cells in Graves' hyperthyroidism and ophthalmopathy. That paper adds: Disease duration under 2 months; hyperthyroidism patients were aged 18 to 65. Most thyroid-expanded clonotypes above 0.001 were also found in blood.

The chain joins TRBV2 to TRBJ2-1, with 13 bases aligning to TRBD2. This sequence originates from a woman aged 25-40 years with Graves disease. This sample comprised peripheral blood mononuclear cells (PBMCs), obtained at new diagnosis, from a patient treated with antithyroid drugs. CDR3 protein: CASSDVTSGGPSSYNEQFF. The CDR3 DNA reads as TGTGCCAGCAGTGATGTGACTAGCGGGGGGCCGAGCTCCTACAATGAGCAGTTCTTC.